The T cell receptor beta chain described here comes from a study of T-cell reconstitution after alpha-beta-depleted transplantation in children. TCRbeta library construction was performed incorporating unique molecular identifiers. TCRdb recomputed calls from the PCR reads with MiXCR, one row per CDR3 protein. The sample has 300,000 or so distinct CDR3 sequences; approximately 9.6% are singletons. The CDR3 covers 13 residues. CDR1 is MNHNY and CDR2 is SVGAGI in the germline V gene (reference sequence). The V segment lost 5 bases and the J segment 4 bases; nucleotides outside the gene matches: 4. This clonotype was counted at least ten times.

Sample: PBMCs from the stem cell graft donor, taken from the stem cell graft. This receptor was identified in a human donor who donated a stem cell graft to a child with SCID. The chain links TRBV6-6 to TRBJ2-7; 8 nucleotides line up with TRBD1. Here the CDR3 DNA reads TGTGCCAGCAGTGCCACAGGGGGATACGAGCAGTACTTC. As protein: CASSATGGYEQYF.